These 20 T cell receptor beta chains came from one sample sequenced in a study of T and B cells in COVID-19 patients. Each TRB amplification used roughly 240-550 ng of genomic DNA from blood. BIOMED2 TRB-A/B primer pools were used in multiplex TRB PCR. One entry per CDR3 protein, called by TCRdb with MiXCR from the multiplex PCR reads. The sample carries approximately 13,000 distinct CDR3 sequences, 29% recorded once. The specimen was blood. These receptors came from a human donor who had recovered from COVID-19.

This clonotype was found many times. The rearrangement joins TRBV30 to TRBJ1-4, with 9 bases identical to TRBD1. CDR1 and CDR2 from the germline V gene are GTSNPN and SVGIG (reference sequence). This CDR3 is 13 amino acids long. V gave up 3 bases and J gave up 6 bases; unmatched junction bases: 2. CDR3 protein: CAWSRQGDEKLFF. The CDR3 region has the DNA TGTGCCTGGAGCCGACAGGGGGATGAAAAACTGTTTTTT. Drawing the rest from reference TRBV30 and TRBJ1-4, the complete variable domain is SQTIHQWPATLVQPVGSPLSLECTVEGTSNPNLYWYRQAAGRGLQLLFYSVGIGQISSEVPQNLSASRPQDRQFILSSKKLLLSDSGFYLCAWSRQGDEKLFFGSGTQLSVL.

The V call is TRBV29-1, the J call TRBJ2-5; 10 nucleotides agree with TRBD2. V was pared by 3 bases and J by 4 bases, with 8 bases of the junction left unmatched. CDR3 length equals 15 residues. Germline V lookup: CDR1 SQVTM, CDR2 ANQGSEA. The DNA for the CDR3 is TGCAGCGTTGAGGGGCCTAGCGGGGGTGGAGAGACCCAGTACTTC. It specifies CSVEGPSGGGETQYF.

This clonotype was detected a few times. The rearrangement uses TRBV5-1 and TRBJ2-1; 14 nucleotides line up with TRBD2. In germline, CDR1 is SGHRS, CDR2 YFSETQ. The CDR3 extends over 16 amino acids. With 3 bases clipped from V and 10 bases from J, the junction kept 9 bases outside the gene matches. CDR3 protein: CASSWKGLAGVGEQFF. The CDR3 DNA sequence: TGCGCCAGCAGCTGGAAGGGACTAGCGGGAGTAGGGGAGCAGTTCTTC.

Sample share makes this clonotype medium-sized. This rearrangement joins TRBV6-5 to TRBJ2-7; 9 bases fit TRBD1. With 7 bases clipped from V and 6 bases from J, the junction kept 10 bases outside the gene matches. CDR3 size: 14 residues. Germline V gene lookup returns CDR1 MNHEY and CDR2 SVGAGI. The CDR3 DNA reads as TGTGCCAGCACCCCGGGACAGGGAGTTTCCGAGCAGTACTTC. Protein: CASTPGQGVSEQYF.

The CDR3 coding sequence is TGTGCCAGCAGTCGCCAGTCAGGGGCCGCACGGCCCCAGCATTTT. It translates to CASSRQSGAARPQHF. The chain combines TRBV27 with TRBJ1-5; D perhaps matches TRBD1 (6 bases). CDR3 size: 15 residues. The V gene lost 5 bases and the J gene lost 9 bases, with 20 bases spanning the gap. Germline V gene sequence: CDR1 MNHEY, CDR2 SMNVEV (reference sequence).

The chain links TRBV5-5 to TRBJ1-2; no firm D call. The CDR3 consists of 15 residues. The V gene lost 0 bases and the J gene lost 4 bases, with 13 bases spanning the gap. The V gene's germline CDR1 is SGHKS and CDR2 YYEKEE (reference sequence). The CDR3 region has the DNA TGTGCCAGCAGCTTGGCCTCAGACCCGGGCTATGGCTACACCTTC. Amino acid sequence: CASSLASDPGYGYTF. The whole variable domain, filled in from reference TRBV5-5 and TRBJ1-2, reads DAGVTQSPTHLIKTRGQQVTLRCSPISGHKSVSWYQQVLGQGPQFIFQYYEKEERGRGNFPDRFSARQFPNYSSELNVNALLLGDSALYLCASSLASDPGYGYTFGSGTRLTVV.

This clonotype was seen more than once but under ten times. V gene TRBV5-1 combines with J gene TRBJ2-2; 9 bases fit TRBD1. The germline V gene has CDR1 SGHRS and CDR2 YFSETQ. Losses at the gene ends were 4 bases for V and 3 bases for J; bases not matched to a gene: 4. CDR3 size: 15 residues. CDR3 sequence: CASSRTGDDTGELFF. The CDR3, as DNA: TGCGCCAGCAGCCGGACAGGGGACGACACCGGGGAGCTGTTTTTT.

This sequence joins TRBV7-6 and TRBJ2-4; TRBD1 matches 7 bases. The CDR3 runs 13 residues. CDR1 and CDR2 (germline): SGHVS, FNYEAQ. J gave up 11 bases and V 3 bases, and 7 bases lay outside the gene matches. CDR3 region: CASSLLGQGVQYF. The CDR3 DNA reads TGTGCCAGCAGCTTGCTAGGCCAGGGGGTTCAGTACTTC.

The rearrangement uses TRBV6-5 and TRBJ1-1; D is unresolved. Looked up from germline, CDR1 is MNHEY and CDR2 is SVGAGI. The CDR3 loop spans 13 amino acids. Trimming stripped 2 bases from V and 4 bases from J, with 8 bases between. As DNA, the CDR3 is TGTGCCAGCAGTTACGGGGTGGGCACTGAAGCTTTCTTT. Protein sequence: CASSYGVGTEAFF.

This chain connects TRBV5-6 to TRBJ2-5; D is uncertain. The germline V and J ends were trimmed by 3 bases and 4 bases, with 19 bases remaining between them. Germline assignment: CDR1 SGHDT and CDR2 YYEEEE. The CDR3 contains 16 residues. The CDR3 sequence: CASSSTGRPPTETQYF. CDR3 DNA: TGTGCCAGCAGCTCGACCGGCAGACCCCCGACAGAGACCCAGTACTTC.

This sequence joins TRBV19 and TRBJ2-7; D may match TRBD1 or TRBD2 (5 bases each). The CDR3 runs to 14 residues. Between the trimmed V and J ends, which lost 5 bases and 3 bases, there was a span of 14 bases. CDR1 LNHDA and CDR2 SQIVND come from the germline V gene (reference sequence). CDR3 region: CASSGWDGDYEQYF. As DNA, the CDR3 is TGTGCCAGTAGTGGGTGGGACGGCGACTACGAGCAGTACTTC.

This clonotype was recorded at least ten times. The chain employs TRBV5-4 and TRBJ1-1, with D perhaps matching TRBD1 (6 bases). This CDR3 has 14 amino acids. Between the trimmed V and J ends, which lost 4 bases and 1 base, there was a span of 11 bases. Germline values: CDR1 SGHNT, CDR2 YYREEE (reference sequence). CDR3 DNA: TGTGCCAGCAGCGCAATACAGGGGAACACTGAAGCTTTCTTT. Protein sequence: CASSAIQGNTEAFF.

By share, this clonotype ranks as medium-sized (0.01 to 0.1%). The chain carries TRBV27 and TRBJ2-2; D not resolved. With 2 bases removed from V and 4 bases from J, the gap between germline ends came to 11 bases. The CDR3 sequence is 15 residues long. CDR1 is MNHEY and CDR2 is SMNVEV in the germline V gene (reference sequence). This chain's CDR3 is CASSLTRLPTGELFF. In nucleotides, the CDR3 is TGTGCCAGCAGTTTAACCCGACTGCCCACCGGGGAGCTGTTTTTT.

The chain recombines TRBV20-1 with TRBJ2-1; 10 bases are shared with TRBD2. CDR1 DFQATT and CDR2 SNEGSKA come from the germline V gene (reference sequence). Germline trimming cut 5 bases from V and 6 bases from J; bases unmatched to any gene: 10. This CDR3 has 15 residues. CDR3 amino acids: CSAPSGGPLLNEQFF. The CDR3 bases are TGCAGTGCTCCTAGCGGGGGACCCCTGCTCAATGAGCAGTTCTTC.

This clonotype came up many times. The J gene is TRBJ2-7, the V gene TRBV6-2 or TRBV6-3; 8 positions agree with TRBD1. J gave up 2 bases and V 6 bases, and 6 bases lay outside the gene matches. Germline V lookup: CDR1 MNHEY, CDR2 SVGEGT. This CDR3 contains 14 residues. In nucleotides, the CDR3 is TGTGCCAGCAGGGGGACAGGTCGTGCCTACGAGCAGTACTTC. This gives the protein CASRGTGRAYEQYF.

This clonotype is medium-sized (0.01 to 0.1%). The J gene is TRBJ2-1, the V gene TRBV27; D is perhaps TRBD1 (6 bases). Trimming took 4 bases from V and 4 from J, leaving 14 bases between them. Germline CDR1 and CDR2: MNHEY and SMNVEV (reference sequence). This CDR3 has 15 amino acids. The CDR3 here is CASSSRDTPYNEQFF. The CDR3 nucleotides read TGTGCCAGCAGTTCCCGGGACACTCCATACAATGAGCAGTTCTTC.

Worth noting for this clonotype: One junction end disagrees with the germline gene, perhaps due to a read error. The gene calls are TRBV29-1 and TRBJ2-1; 10 positions agree with TRBD2. The germline V gene encodes CDR1 SQVTM and CDR2 ANQGSEA. CDR3 length: 14 residues. The CDR3 spells CSVEGPSGSDDLIF. The CDR3 DNA sequence: TGCAGCGTTGAGGGGCCTAGCGGGAGTGATGACTTGATCTTC.

This clonotype was seen a few times. The chain recombines TRBV6-5 with TRBJ2-7; either TRBD1 or TRBD2 may fit D (5 bases each). The CDR3 extends over 13 amino acids. Trimming pared 1 base from V and 6 bases from J, leaving 10 bases between. CDR1 is MNHEY, CDR2 SVGAGI, per germline. The CDR3 sequence: CASSYFLGGEQYF. CDR3 nucleotide sequence: TGTGCCAGCAGTTACTTCCTTGGGGGCGAGCAGTACTTC.

The chain employs TRBV15 and TRBJ2-3, with TRBD2 identical over 9 bases. Germline trimming cut 0 bases from V and 3 bases from J; bases unmatched to any gene: 1. Germline CDR1 LNHNV, CDR2 YYDKDF (reference sequence). The CDR3 is 15 residues long. In nucleotides, the CDR3 is TGTGCCACCAGCAGAGAGGCGGGAGGGACAGATACGCAGTATTTT. This encodes CATSREAGGTDTQYF. The whole variable domain, remainder taken from reference TRBV15 and TRBJ2-3, is DAMVIQNPRYQVTQFGKPVTLSCSQTLNHNVMYWYQQKSSQAPKLLFHYYDKDFNNEADTPDNFQSRRPNTSFCFLDIRSPGLGDTAMYLCATSREAGGTDTQYFGPGTRLTVL.

This clonotype is deemed medium-sized. The chain links TRBV6-5 to TRBJ1-6, with D unclear. CDR1 and CDR2 from the germline V gene are MNHEY and SVGAGI. V shed 0 bases and J shed 6 bases, with 12 bases lying between them. This CDR3 is 16 amino acids long. Here the CDR3 reads CASSYSSVLLNSPLHF. CDR3 sequence (DNA): TGTGCCAGCAGTTACTCGAGCGTGCTCCTTAATTCACCCCTCCACTTT.